The clone carrying this TCR beta chain was counted once. The sample has other DNA sequences that encode this CDR3 too. The data derive from a study of blood T cell repertoires in COVID-19. Overall study: Samples of COVID-19 (acute and convalescent) were obtained from the United States, Italy and Spain.

Participant ages covered roughly 18 to 89 years across 24 US areas. Either two negative PCRs, clearance, or symptom resolution qualified Cohort 3 donors as recovered. Trimming took off 5 bases at V and 4 bases at J, with 8 bases between the two ends. This CDR3 is built from 12 residues. Looked up from germline, CDR1 is KGHDR and CDR2 is SFDVKD. Measured with immunoSEQ multiplex PCR; TCRdb has only the in-frame clones, and not every one. The table records approximately 320,000 clones, about 88% of them present only once. Sequencing was done on a sample of PBMCs or T cells enriched from blood (not recorded which). This TCR derives from a man in his sixties who had recovered from COVID-19. The gene calls are TRBV24-1 and TRBJ2-7; a possible D gene is TRBD1 (5 bases). CDR3 region: CATSGGSYEQYF. In DNA, the CDR3 is TGTGCCACCAGTGGGGGCAGTTACGAGCAGTACTTC.